The present T cell receptor beta chain was sequenced within a study of T cells in Graves' hyperthyroidism and ophthalmopathy. Patients having uncontrolled infection, another autoimmune disease, pregnancy or lactation were not included. Orbital computed tomography and thyroid ultrasound, together with serum TRAb and thyroxine and clinical symptoms, were used for diagnoses. Authors of the study amplified TCR beta CDR3 regions from RNA transcripts. First-round RT-PCR targeting the TCR CDR3 was performed with the HTBI primer set. TCRdb analysed the multiplex PCR reads with MiXCR anew, one entry per CDR3 protein. The sample has approximately 510,000 distinct CDR3 sequences, approximately 48% seen once. Study-wide findings and caveats: In the blood, most expanded thyroid clonotypes above 0.001 appeared as well.

A remark on this clonotype: What it recognizes is unknown.

The specimen was peripheral blood or thyroid tissue (not recorded which). The clonotype was recovered from an adult woman with Graves' disease, either hyperthyroidism or ophthalmopathy (not recorded which).

In DNA form, the CDR3 reads TGCAGTGCTAGAGAAGGGACAGGCTATGGCTACACCTTC. Its translation: CSAREGTGYGYTF. This chain links TRBV20-1 with TRBJ1-2, with 8 bases lining up with TRBD1. The length of the CDR3 is 13 residues. V trimming: 0 bases; J trimming: 4 bases; junction bases outside the gene matches: 1. The V gene's germline CDR1 is DFQATT and CDR2 SNEGSKA (reference sequence).